The present TCR beta chain was sequenced within a study of blood T cells in healthy people across ages. Overall study findings and caveats: Among T cells, TCR beta diversity per million cells dropped roughly linearly as age rose. It was not possible, with unsorted PBMCs, to conclusively compare naive and antigen-experienced cells.

The CDR3 consists of 17 residues. V lost 1 base and J 11 bases, leaving 27 bases between the germline ends. Germline V gene lookup returns CDR1 SGHRS and CDR2 YFSETQ. With respect to this clonotype: The antigen is undetermined.

Primers used in a second PCR of roughly 7 to 12 cycles were a sample-barcoded 5' primer and a J-beta primer mix. Each cDNA molecule, via a template-switch adaptor with 12 random nucleotides, was tagged. TCRdb used MiXCR to reprocess the 5' RACE reads, holding one entry per CDR3 protein. The data contain hundreds of thousands of distinct CDR3 sequences, roughly 44% of them singletons. The TCR originated in a man between 60 and 75 years old in good health. The gene calls are TRBV5-1 and TRBJ2-5; D could derive from TRBD1 or TRBD2 (5 bases each). The sample was blood. The CDR3 DNA is TGCGCCAGCAGCTTGAGTCTTCTACGACTAAATGGGGGTGAGCAGTACTTC. Translation gives CASSLSLLRLNGGEQYF.